This T cell receptor beta chain was sequenced for a study of blood T cells in healthy people across ages. The CDR3 runs to 14 residues. The V gene's germline CDR1 is SNHLY and CDR2 FYNNEI. Trimming removed 2 bases at V and 7 bases at J, with 15 bases between. A second PCR, run for about 7 to 11 cycles, used a sample-barcoded 5' primer plus a J-beta primer mix. Each CDR3 protein is one row after TCRdb ran MiXCR on the 5' RACE reads. The sample carries approximately 360,000 distinct CDR3 sequences, approximately 51% recorded once. The TCR was taken from a man aged 55 to 70 in good health. What was sequenced was blood. The chain is built from TRBV2 and TRBJ2-7; D perhaps matches TRBD1 (5 bases). CDR3 protein: CASSESAPPGEQYF. For the CDR3, the DNA is TGTGCCAGCAGTGAAAGCGCCCCACCAGGGGAGCAGTACTTC.